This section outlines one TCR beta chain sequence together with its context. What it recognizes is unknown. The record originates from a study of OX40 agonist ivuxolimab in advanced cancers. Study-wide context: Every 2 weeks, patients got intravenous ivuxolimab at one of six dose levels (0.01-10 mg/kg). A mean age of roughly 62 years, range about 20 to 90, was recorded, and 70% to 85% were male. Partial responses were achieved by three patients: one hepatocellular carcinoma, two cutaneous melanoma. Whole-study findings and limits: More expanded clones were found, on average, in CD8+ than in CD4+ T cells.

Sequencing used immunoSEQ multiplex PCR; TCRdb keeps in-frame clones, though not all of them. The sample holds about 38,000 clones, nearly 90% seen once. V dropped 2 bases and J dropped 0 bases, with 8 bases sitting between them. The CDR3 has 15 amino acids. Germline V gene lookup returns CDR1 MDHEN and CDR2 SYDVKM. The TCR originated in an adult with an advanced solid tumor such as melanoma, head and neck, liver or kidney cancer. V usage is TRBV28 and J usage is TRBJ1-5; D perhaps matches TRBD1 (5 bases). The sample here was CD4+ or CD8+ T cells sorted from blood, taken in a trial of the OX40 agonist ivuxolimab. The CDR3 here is CASSLGAVSNQPQHF. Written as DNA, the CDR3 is TGTGCCAGCAGTTTAGGGGCGGTTAGCAATCAGCCCCAGCATTTT.